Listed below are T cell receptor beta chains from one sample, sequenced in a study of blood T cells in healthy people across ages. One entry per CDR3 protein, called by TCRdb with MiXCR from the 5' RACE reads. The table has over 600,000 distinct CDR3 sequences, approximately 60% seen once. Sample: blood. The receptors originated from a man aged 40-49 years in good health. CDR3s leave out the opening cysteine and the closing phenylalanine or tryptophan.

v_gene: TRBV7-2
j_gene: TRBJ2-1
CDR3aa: ASSFRGLAGISTYNEQF

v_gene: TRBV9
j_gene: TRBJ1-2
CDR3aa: ASSEGPYDANYGYT

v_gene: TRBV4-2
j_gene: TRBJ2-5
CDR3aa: ASSEQGKETQY

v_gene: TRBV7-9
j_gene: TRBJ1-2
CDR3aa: ASSCPGRVNYGYT

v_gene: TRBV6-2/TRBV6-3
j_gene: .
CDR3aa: ASESGRVSYEQY

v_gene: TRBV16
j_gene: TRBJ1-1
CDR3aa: ASSQSTVNTEAF

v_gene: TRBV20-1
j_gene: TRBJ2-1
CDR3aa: SAREARPAGGYNEQF

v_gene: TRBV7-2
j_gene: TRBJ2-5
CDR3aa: ASSRVGTQETQY

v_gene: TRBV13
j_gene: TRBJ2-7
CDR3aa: ASSLDRATYEQY

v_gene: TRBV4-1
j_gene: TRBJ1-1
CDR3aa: ASSRGYADTEAF